These T cell receptor beta chains were read from a single sample in a study of cytomegalovirus exposure and HLA in healthy donors. The protocol was immunoSEQ multiplex PCR, while the TCRdb copy is restricted to in-frame clones and leaves out a portion. The table includes 150,000 to 200,000 clones, 70% detected once. The material sequenced was PBMCs. The receptors come from a man aged 18-30 years in good health and CMV-seropositive. Each CDR3 is given with its conserved first and last residue. A D gene is named only where the DNA matches it firmly. Expanded clones are given a class, and other clones once, few, many or no size at all.

>TRBV12-5|-|-|TRBJ2-1
CARTGFNEQFF
TGTGCTAGAACAGGTTTCAATGAGCAGTTCTTC
>TRBV4-1|-|-|TRBJ1-2
CASSQAGANYGYTF
TGCGCCAGCAGCCAAGCAGGGGCCAACTATGGCTACACCTTC
>TRBV4-1|-|-|TRBJ2-5
CASSQPQETQYF
TGCGCCAGCAGCCAACCACAGGAGACCCAGTACTTC
>TRBV28|TRBD1|few|TRBJ1-4
CASSLGRGEEKLFF
TGTGCCAGCAGTTTAGGCAGGGGGGAAGAAAAACTGTTTTTT
>TRBV7-9|-|-|TRBJ2-1
CASSLRGQGVKREGHEQFF
TGTGCCAGCAGCTTGCGGGGACAGGGGGTAAAGCGGGAGGGCCATGAGCAGTTCTTC
>TRBV18|TRBD1|-|TRBJ1-1
CASSPGTGGAEAFF
TGTGCCAGCTCACCGGGGACAGGGGGCGCTGAAGCTTTCTTT
>TRBV9|TRBD2|once|TRBJ2-3
CASSPGLAGGTDTQYF
TGTGCCAGCAGCCCAGGACTAGCGGGGGGAACAGATACGCAGTATTTT
>TRBV5-8|-|-|TRBJ1-1
CASSLDSYDTEAFF
TGTGCCAGCAGCTTGGACAGTTACGACACTGAAGCTTTCTTT
>TRBV5-6|-|-|TRBJ1-1
CASSWGGGAYTEAFF
TGTGCCAGCAGCTGGGGGGGCGGCGCGTATACTGAAGCTTTCTTT
>TRBV4-1|-|once|TRBJ1-4
CASSQDRGALEKLFF
TGCGCCAGCAGCCAGGACCGGGGGGCGCTTGAAAAACTGTTTTTT
>TRBV2|-|-|TRBJ1-1
CASSVTNTPNTEAFF
TGTGCCAGCAGTGTCACCAACACACCGAACACTGAAGCTTTCTTT
>TRBV7-3|-|once|TRBJ2-5
CASTYGGGAGETQYF
TGTGCCAGCACCTACGGAGGGGGCGCCGGGGAGACCCAGTACTTC
>TRBV6-5|-|-|TRBJ1-5
CASRRDSFNQPQHF
TGTGCCAGCAGGCGCGACAGCTTCAATCAGCCCCAGCATTTT
>TRBV19|TRBD1|few|TRBJ2-6
CASGTDSGANVLTF
TGTGCCAGCGGGACAGACTCTGGGGCCAACGTCCTGACTTTC
>TRBV5-4|-|few|TRBJ1-1
CASSLAGNTEAFF
TGTGCCAGCAGCTTGGCCGGGAACACTGAAGCTTTCTTT
>TRBV18|-|-|TRBJ1-1
CASSSWGGNTEAFF
TGTGCCAGCTCAAGTTGGGGGGGCAACACTGAAGCTTTCTTT
>TRBV27|TRBD2|many|TRBJ2-1
CASSSAFREGLEQFF
TGTGCCAGCAGTTCCGCCTTCCGGGAGGGCCTTGAGCAGTTCTTC
>TRBV15|-|-|TRBJ2-1
CATSRPSYNEQFF
TGTGCCACCAGCAGACCTAGCTACAATGAGCAGTTCTTC
>TRBV14|TRBD2|-|TRBJ2-1
CASSSEGRGTSGRASEQFF
TGTGCCAGCAGCTCAGAGGGACGGGGGACTAGCGGGAGGGCCAGTGAGCAGTTCTTC
>TRBV7-6|-|few|TRBJ1-1
CASSLVGLNTEAFF
TGTGCCAGCAGCTTAGTGGGCCTGAACACTGAAGCTTTCTTT
>TRBV5-5|TRBD1|-|TRBJ1-2
CASSPRSGTGSYTF
TGTGCCAGCAGCCCCCGTTCCGGGACAGGGAGCTACACCTTC
>TRBV11-3|TRBD1|-|TRBJ2-3
CASSLLPGGSRDTQYF
TGTGCCAGCAGCTTGTTACCAGGGGGCTCGCGAGATACGCAGTATTTT
>TRBV6-1|-|once|TRBJ2-1
CASKSGEFDNEQFF
TGTGCCAGCAAATCGGGAGAATTCGACAATGAGCAGTTCTTC
>TRBV19|TRBD1|-|TRBJ2-1
CASRPAGRGRNEQFF
TGTGCCAGTAGGCCGGCGGGCAGGGGGCGGAATGAGCAGTTCTTC
>TRBV29-1|-|-|TRBJ2-3
CSADTRGVQYF
TGCAGCGCTGACACCAGGGGGGTGCAGTATTTT
>TRBV7-3|-|once|TRBJ1-1
CASSHRNTEAFF
TGTGCCAGCAGCCACAGGAACACTGAAGCTTTCTTT
>TRBV5-1|-|-|TRBJ1-2
CASGEQGENYGYTF
TGCGCCAGCGGCGAACAGGGAGAAAACTATGGCTACACCTTC
>TRBV28|TRBD1|-|TRBJ1-5
CAVTGGTYQPQHF
TGTGCCGTCACAGGGGGCACATATCAGCCCCAGCATTTT
>TRBV2|-|-|TRBJ1-1
CASSEDFSNTEAFF
TGTGCCAGCAGTGAAGACTTTTCGAACACTGAAGCTTTCTTT
>TRBV13|-|few|TRBJ1-6
CASSLGTLTHNSPLHF
TGTGCCAGCAGCCTCGGGACACTAACCCATAATTCACCCCTCCACTTT
>TRBV7-9|TRBD2|once|TRBJ2-2
CASSTTSGWKTGELFF
TGTGCCAGCAGCACCACTAGCGGGTGGAAGACCGGGGAGCTGTTTTTT
>TRBV11-3|TRBD1|-|TRBJ2-5
CASSRTGGRETQYF
TGTGCCAGCAGCCGGACAGGGGGCCGTGAGACCCAGTACTTC
>TRBV7-9|TRBD1|-|TRBJ1-2
CASSLAGGEGGYTF
TGTGCCAGCAGCTTGGCAGGGGGCGAGGGTGGCTACACCTTC
>TRBV28|-|few|TRBJ2-2
CASSLSFGPGLANTGELFF
TGTGCCAGCAGTTTATCCTTCGGCCCGGGACTTGCGAACACCGGGGAGCTGTTTTTT
>TRBV7-9|TRBD1|few|TRBJ1-4
CASSLGDRYFNEKLFF
TGTGCCAGCAGCTTAGGGGACAGGTACTTTAATGAAAAACTGTTTTTT
>TRBV2|-|-|TRBJ2-2
CASSEVDRRNTGELFF
TGTGCCAGCAGTGAAGTTGACAGGCGGAACACCGGGGAGCTGTTTTTT
>TRBV19|-|-|TRBJ1-1
CASSYGRQGGTEAFF
TGTGCCAGTAGTTACGGGCGGCAGGGCGGCACTGAAGCTTTCTTT
>TRBV30|-|once|TRBJ2-2
CAWSGLWAANTGELFF
TGTGCCTGGAGTGGATTGTGGGCAGCGAACACCGGGGAGCTGTTTTTT
>TRBV10-3|-|-|TRBJ1-6
CAISESITAPGGSPLHF
TGTGCCATCAGTGAGTCGATAACAGCCCCAGGAGGATCACCCCTCCACTTT
>TRBV19|-|-|TRBJ1-6
CASSVTGNSPLHF
TGTGCCAGTAGTGTAACAGGGAATTCACCCCTCCACTTT
>TRBV4-2|TRBD2|-|TRBJ2-5
CASSRTSEQETQYF
TGTGCCAGCAGCCGGACTAGCGAACAAGAGACCCAGTACTTC
>TRBV6-5|-|-|TRBJ2-3
CASTRGATPDTQYF
TGTGCCAGCACCCGGGGGGCCACGCCAGATACGCAGTATTTT
>TRBV5-4|TRBD1|-|TRBJ1-4
CASSTTGDEKLFF
TGTGCCAGCAGCACTACAGGGGATGAAAAACTGTTTTTT
>TRBV2|TRBD1|-|TRBJ1-6
CASRGQGVNSPLHF
TGTGCCAGCAGGGGACAGGGGGTGAATTCACCCCTCCACTTT
>TRBV10-1|TRBD2|-|TRBJ2-1
CASSDGVAGGNEQFF
TGCGCCAGCAGTGATGGGGTAGCGGGTGGCAATGAGCAGTTCTTC
>TRBV19|-|-|TRBJ2-5
CASRDIEETQYF
TGTGCCAGTAGGGACATCGAGGAGACCCAGTACTTC
>TRBV30|-|-|TRBJ2-4
CAWRVTGGNIQYF
TGTGCCTGGAGAGTAACAGGAGGGAACATTCAGTACTTC
>TRBV6-1|-|-|TRBJ1-3
CASDISGNTIYF
TGTGCCAGCGACATCTCTGGAAACACCATATATTTT
>TRBV7-9|-|few|TRBJ1-6
CASSAPPAYNSPLHF
TGTGCCAGCAGCGCGCCGCCGGCCTATAATTCACCCCTCCACTTT
>TRBV11-3|TRBD2|-|TRBJ2-1
CASSLDGLAGNNEQFF
TGTGCCAGCAGCTTAGACGGACTAGCGGGGAACAATGAGCAGTTCTTC
>TRBV27|TRBD1|-|TRBJ1-1
CASSAGTGGTEAFF
TGTGCCAGCAGCGCCGGGACAGGGGGCACTGAAGCTTTCTTT
>TRBV5-1|-|-|TRBJ2-5
CASSPGDGWRETQYF
TGCGCCAGCAGCCCGGGGGACGGATGGAGGGAGACCCAGTACTTC
>TRBV7-8|-|-|TRBJ2-3
CASSLVGGITGTQYF
TGTGCCAGCAGCTTAGTGGGCGGGATAACAGGTACGCAGTATTTT
>TRBV5-4|-|once|TRBJ1-1
CASSSTENTEAFF
TGTGCCAGCAGCTCGACAGAGAACACTGAAGCTTTCTTT
>TRBV7-8|TRBD1|once|TRBJ1-1
CASSDGTGSEAFF
TGTGCCAGCAGCGATGGGACAGGGTCTGAAGCTTTCTTT
>TRBV30|-|once|TRBJ1-1
CAWSVQGNTEAFF
TGTGCCTGGAGTGTGCAGGGAAACACTGAAGCTTTCTTT
>TRBV4-1|-|few|TRBJ2-5
CASSQERGGRETQYF
TGCGCCAGCAGCCAAGAGAGGGGGGGTCGGGAGACCCAGTACTTC
>TRBV7-7|-|-|TRBJ2-5
CASSLVVQETQYF
TGTGCTAGCAGCTTAGTAGTCCAAGAGACCCAGTACTTC
>TRBV2|-|-|TRBJ1-1
CASSANTLDTEAFF
TGTGCCAGCAGTGCCAATACATTGGACACTGAAGCTTTCTTT
>TRBV2|TRBD1|-|TRBJ2-5
CASSGDSGGLQTQYF
TGTGCCAGCAGTGGGGACAGCGGTGGGCTTCAGACCCAGTACTTC